These T cell receptor beta chains were read from a single sample in a study of T cell changes during pregnancy in multiple sclerosis. The data were produced by immunoSEQ multiplex PCR, yet TCRdb's version contains in-frame clones alone and is incomplete. The sample lists just under 65,000 clones, 96% occurring once. The sample in question was CD8+ T cells from peripheral blood mononuclear cells, obtained after pregnancy. Receptors originate from a female donor with multiple sclerosis, enrolled in a pregnancy study. The CDR3 runs from the conserved cysteine through the conserved F or W. The order of the fields is D gene, V gene, clone size, J gene, CDR3 protein, CDR3 DNA. D genes are given only for firm matches. Some rows mark clone size as missing; the rest say once, few, many or name a class of expanded clone.

NA	TRBV29-1	once	TRBJ2-1	CSVMGREVYNEQFF	TGCAGCGTAATGGGCAGGGAGGTATACAATGAGCAGTTCTTC
TRBD1	TRBV27	NA	TRBJ1-2	CASSLMGQDSDDYTF	TGTGCCAGCAGTTTAATGGGACAGGACAGCGATGACTACACCTTC
TRBD2	TRBV7-6	NA	TRBJ2-1	CASSLRLAPPHNEQFF	TGTGCCAGCAGCCTGCGACTAGCCCCTCCTCACAATGAGCAGTTCTTC
NA	TRBV5-1	once	TRBJ2-3	CASSSEGGTDTQYF	TGCGCCAGCAGCTCCGAGGGCGGGACAGATACGCAGTATTTT
NA	TRBV7-9	NA	TRBJ1-2	CASSLSAGDRDGYTF	TGTGCCAGCAGCTTATCAGCAGGGGATCGTGATGGCTACACCTTC
TRBD1	TRBV7-6	NA	TRBJ2-7	CASSLGTGLNEQYF	TGTGCCAGCAGCCTAGGGACAGGGTTGAACGAGCAGTACTTC
TRBD1	TRBV9	NA	TRBJ1-1	CASNPVRGVAEAFF	TGTGCCAGCAATCCCGTCAGGGGGGTCGCTGAAGCTTTCTTT
TRBD2	TRBV7-9	NA	TRBJ2-3	CASSPGLADTDTQYF	TGTGCCAGCAGCCCGGGACTAGCTGACACAGATACGCAGTATTTT
NA	TRBV29-1	NA	TRBJ2-1	CSATEGLSYNEQFF	TGCAGCGCGACGGAGGGGCTGAGCTACAATGAGCAGTTCTTC
NA	TRBV7-9	NA	TRBJ1-1	CASSPGVREAFF	TGTGCCAGCAGCCCCGGGGTCCGGGAAGCTTTCTTT
TRBD1	TRBV5-1	NA	TRBJ2-7	CASSEDRAYEQYF	TGCGCCAGCAGCGAGGACAGGGCCTACGAGCAGTACTTC
TRBD2	TRBV9	NA	TRBJ2-1	CASSVGGLAVDNEQFF	TGTGCCAGCAGCGTAGGGGGACTAGCGGTCGACAATGAGCAGTTCTTC